The present T cell receptor (beta chain) was sequenced within a study of T-cell memory formation after mild COVID-19. At the level of the study: TCR clusters largely stayed donor specific.

This clonotype has just a few counts. Constant-segment-primed 5'RACE gave TCR alpha and TCR beta cDNA libraries with sample barcodes and UMIs. TCRdb re-derived calls from the 5' RACE reads in MiXCR, one entry per CDR3 protein. Of roughly 600,000 distinct CDR3 sequences detected, under 20% appear once; the ten largest clones hold 12%. This clonotype was sampled from an adult woman who had mild COVID-19 (a few samples of this study predate the infection). Cell type and time point are not known. The sample comprised PBMCs or a T cell subset sorted from them (not recorded which).

The DNA of the CDR3 is TGTGCCAGCAGCCTCCATCCGGAGAGCTCCTACAATGAGCAGTTCTTC. Its translation: CASSLHPESSYNEQFF. The chain links TRBV4-2 to TRBJ2-1; the D is unclear. Per germline, CDR1 LGHNA and CDR2 YNFKEQ. Trimming cost V 4 bases and J 0 bases, with 13 bases left between them. CDR3 length: 16 residues.